This record looks at one T cell receptor beta chain sequence and its context. The sample originates from a study of blood T cell repertoires in COVID-19. Study information: Acute and convalescent COVID-19 samples came from the United States, Italy and Spain. The analysed material was cDNA or gDNA that came from T cells, B-cell-depleted T cells, or PBMCs.

In the authors' workflow: Reference gene primer amplification in the assay estimated nucleated cell counts. Measured with immunoSEQ multiplex PCR; TCRdb has only the in-frame clones, and not every one. The V and J calls and clone size are taken from that table; D and trimming were inferred from the DNA. This table holds under 200,000 clones, about nine tenths found once. CDR3 length: 17 residues. Per the germline V gene, CDR1 is MNHEY and CDR2 is SMNVEV (reference sequence). V dropped 3 bases and J dropped 6; count of bases not matched to a gene: 14. V is TRBV27 and J is TRBJ2-7; 10 positions agree with TRBD1. The sequenced material came from peripheral blood. This sequence originates from a young man with active or convalescent COVID-19. The CDR3 DNA reads as TGTGCCAGCAGTTTCCGACTGACAGGACAGGGGGTCGGCGAGCAGTACTTC. This codes for CASSFRLTGQGVGEQYF.